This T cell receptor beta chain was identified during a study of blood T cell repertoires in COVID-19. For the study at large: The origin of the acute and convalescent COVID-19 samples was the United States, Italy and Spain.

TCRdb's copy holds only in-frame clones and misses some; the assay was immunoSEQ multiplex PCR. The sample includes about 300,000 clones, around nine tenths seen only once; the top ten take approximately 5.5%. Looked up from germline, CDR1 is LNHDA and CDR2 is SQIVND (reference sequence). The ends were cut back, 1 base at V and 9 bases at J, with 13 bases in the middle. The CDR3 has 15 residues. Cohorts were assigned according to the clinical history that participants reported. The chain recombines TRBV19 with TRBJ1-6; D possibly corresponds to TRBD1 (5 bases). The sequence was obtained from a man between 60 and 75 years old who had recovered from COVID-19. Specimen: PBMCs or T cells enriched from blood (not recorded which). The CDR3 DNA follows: TGTGCCAGTAGTATAGCGGGGGGAAGGATTTCACCCCTCCACTTT. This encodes CASSIAGGRISPLHF.